Shown below are 24 T cell receptor beta chains from a single sample sequenced in a study of response to subunit inactivated influenza vaccine. Each CDR3 protein gets one entry after TCRdb re-called the RT-PCR reads with MiXCR. The table records fewer than 600,000 distinct CDR3 sequences, around 7.7% of them present only once. This material consisted of PBMCs from blood, taken about 23 months after vaccination. The receptors originated from a man between 50 and 69 years old who received an inactivated influenza vaccine.

This clonotype was counted between two and nine times. This chain connects TRBV12-3 or TRBV12-4 to TRBJ2-1, with 7 nucleotides matching TRBD1. CDR3 length: 13 residues. Losses at the gene ends were 7 bases for V and 8 bases for J; bases not matched to a gene: 8. CDR3 in amino acids: CASTQRQGYEQFF. The CDR3 DNA sequence: TGTGCCAGCACCCAAAGACAGGGATATGAGCAGTTCTTC.

The table lists this clonotype with a few counts. In DNA form, the CDR3 reads TGTGCCAGCAGCGTTCATCCGGGACTTGACGCTTTCTTT. Translating it yields CASSVHPGLDAFF. This rearrangement joins TRBV7-2 to TRBJ1-1, with D possibly matching TRBD1 (5 bases). The CDR3 spans 13 residues. The V gene's germline CDR1 is SGHTA and CDR2 FQGNSA. V was cut by 5 bases and J by 11 bases, with 18 bases left in between. Full variable domain (outside the CDR3, taken from reference TRBV7-2 and TRBJ1-1): GAGVSQSPSNKVTEKGKDVELRCDPISGHTALYWYRQSLGQGLEFLIYFQGNSAPDKSGLPSDRFSAERTGGSVSTLTIQRTQQEDSAVYLCASSVHPGLDAFFGQGTRLTVV.

The table lists this clonotype with a few counts. The V and J genes are TRBV27 and TRBJ1-1; 7 nucleotides match TRBD1. Germline CDR1 MNHEY, CDR2 SMNVEV (reference sequence). The CDR3 totals 15 residues. J gave up 3 bases and V 4 bases, and 8 bases lay outside the gene matches. DNA for the CDR3: TGTGCCAGCAGTTCCCGCGGACAGGCCCACACTGAAGCTTTCTTT. It translates to CASSSRGQAHTEAFF.

This clonotype was counted a few times. CDR3 loop: CASKWAEETEAFF. As DNA, the CDR3 is TGTGCCAGTAAGTGGGCGGAGGAGACTGAAGCTTTCTTT. This rearrangement joins TRBV19 to TRBJ1-1; D unresolved. V lost 7 bases and J 5 bases, leaving 14 bases between the germline ends. Germline CDR1 is LNHDA and CDR2 is SQIVND (reference sequence). The CDR3 sequence is 13 residues long.

V gene TRBV12-3 or TRBV12-4 combines with J gene TRBJ1-1; 9 bases align to TRBD1. With V trimmed by 6 bases and J by 6 bases, 5 bases remained unmatched. The CDR3 has 13 residues. The CDR3 coding sequence is TGTGCCAGCAGAAGACAGGGGGTCCCTGAAGCTTTCTTT. It codes for CASRRQGVPEAFF.

This sequence joins TRBV3-1 and TRBJ2-3, with unresolved D. Germline-derived CDR1 and CDR2 are LGHDT and YNNKEL (reference sequence). The CDR3 totals 13 residues. V shed 3 bases and J shed 6 bases, with 10 bases lying between them. The CDR3 loop reads CASSQVVPDTQYF. The CDR3 DNA reads TGTGCCAGCAGCCAGGTCGTTCCCGATACGCAGTATTTT.

In the case of this clonotype: A read error is possible here, since a much larger clone lies one base away. The rearrangement links TRBV12-3 or TRBV12-4 to TRBJ2-1, with D tentatively TRBD1 (5 bases). The CDR3 loop spans 15 amino acids. The V and J ends lost 2 bases and 2 bases respectively, with 10 bases between them. The CDR3, as DNA: TGTGCCAGCAGTTTATGGCAGGGTGCCTACAATGAGCAGTTCTTC. Translated: CASSLWQGAYNEQFF.

The chain is built from TRBV30 and TRBJ2-7; D unresolved. The CDR3 has 12 residues. Trimming took off 2 bases at V and 3 bases at J, with 8 bases between the two ends. Germline CDR1 and CDR2: GTSNPN and SVGIG (reference sequence). The CDR3 DNA is TGTGCCTGGAGTTGGCAGTTCTACGAGCAGTACTTC. The encoded protein is CAWSWQFYEQYF.

This clonotype was counted a few times. The chain recombines TRBV5-1 with TRBJ2-1; D gene uncertain. Trimming removed 0 bases from V and 5 bases from J, with 15 bases in between. The CDR3 totals 16 residues. Germline V gene sequence: CDR1 SGHRS, CDR2 YFSETQ. The CDR3 DNA reads TGCGCCAGCAGCTTGGAGGGTAGCCGAAGACACAATGAGCAGTTCTTC. As protein: CASSLEGSRRHNEQFF.

This chain joins TRBV10-1 and TRBJ1-6, with 7 bases that match TRBD1. V gave up 8 bases and J gave up 10 bases; unmatched junction bases: 8. CDR1 and CDR2 from the germline V gene are WNHNN and SYGVQD (reference sequence). The CDR3 spans 13 residues. CDR3 loop: CASQTGSASPLHF. DNA of the CDR3: TGCGCCAGCCAGACAGGGTCGGCATCACCCCTCCACTTT.

This clonotype was picked up a small number of times. The chain has TRBV11-2 and TRBJ2-5; D is possibly TRBD1 or TRBD2 (7 bases each). Trimming removed 10 bases at V and 6 bases at J, with 15 bases between. This CDR3 region has 12 residues. The V gene's germline CDR1 is SGHAT and CDR2 FQNNGV. In DNA form, the CDR3 reads TGTGCCACTCAGGGGGGGCCCAAGACCCAGTACTTC. Encoded protein: CATQGGPKTQYF.

This clonotype appeared a few times. The chain carries TRBV20-1 and TRBJ2-5; D gene unclear. This CDR3 contains 14 residues. The V gene's germline CDR1 is DFQATT and CDR2 SNEGSKA (reference sequence). Trimming stripped 1 base from V and 1 base from J, with 10 bases between. The CDR3 reads CSARVVGSQETQYF. The CDR3 DNA reads TGCAGTGCTAGAGTTGTAGGCAGCCAAGAGACCCAGTACTTC.

The chain recombines TRBV12-3 or TRBV12-4 with TRBJ2-1; the match to TRBD1 covers 10 bases. Trimming cost V 3 bases and J 7 bases; bases outside gene matches: 6. The length of the CDR3 is 15 residues. The CDR3 sequence is CASSFLGQGGNEQFF. Here the CDR3 DNA reads TGTGCCAGCAGTTTCCTAGGACAGGGGGGAAATGAGCAGTTCTTC.

About this clonotype: This may stem from a read error, because a much larger clone lies one nucleotide away. This sequence joins TRBV20-1 and TRBJ2-7, with 9 bases lining up with TRBD1. V dropped 0 bases and J dropped 3; count of bases not matched to a gene: 9. This CDR3 has 16 residues. Germline CDR1 is DFQATT and CDR2 is SNEGSKA (reference sequence). CDR3 region: CSARDSPGQGNYEQYF. Here the CDR3 DNA reads TGCAGTGCTAGAGATTCGCCAGGACAGGGGAACTACGAGCAGTACTTC.

This clonotype has just a few counts. One end of the junction varies from germline; a read error may be responsible. The genes are TRBV7-7 and TRBJ2-1; 12 bases map to TRBD2. Germline CDR1 and CDR2: SSHAT and FNYEAQ (reference sequence). The CDR3 loop spans 17 amino acids. The DNA for the CDR3 is TGTGCTAGTAGCGCAACTAGCGGGGGGTCCGCATACAATGAGGAGTTCTTC. Its translation is CASSATSGGSAYNEEFF.

This clonotype was counted a few times. This sequence joins TRBV5-5 and TRBJ1-5; D gene uncertain. Germline V gene sequence: CDR1 SGHKS, CDR2 YYEKEE (reference sequence). This CDR3 spans 15 amino acids. Trimming shortened V by 2 bases and J by 2 bases, and 11 bases separated the two germline ends. CDR3 in DNA: TGTGCCAGCAGCTTATCTCCCTCGCGCAATCAGCCCCAGCATTTT. Translating gives CASSLSPSRNQPQHF.

This clonotype was observed many times. V gene TRBV15 combines with J gene TRBJ2-3; D remains ambiguous. Germline V gene lookup returns CDR1 LNHNV and CDR2 YYDKDF (reference sequence). The CDR3 is made up of 15 amino acids. Trimming cost V 0 bases and J 6 bases, with 13 bases left between them. The CDR3 DNA follows: TGTGCCACCAGCAGAGATGTGGGATCGGTGGATACGCAGTATTTT. Its translation: CATSRDVGSVDTQYF.

This clonotype came up many times. The chain recombines TRBV5-1 with TRBJ1-1, with 7 bases aligning to TRBD1. Germline CDR1 and CDR2: SGHRS and YFSETQ. Trimming cost V 0 bases and J 5 bases; bases outside gene matches: 7. The CDR3 runs to 15 residues. CDR3 residues: CASSLAHTGDTEAFF. Written as DNA, the CDR3 is TGCGCCAGCAGCTTGGCCCATACAGGGGATACTGAAGCTTTCTTT. Full variable domain (rest looked up from reference TRBV5-1 and TRBJ1-1): KAGVTQTPRYLIKTRGQQVTLSCSPISGHRSVSWYQQTPGQGLQFLFEYFSETQRNKGNFPGRFSGRQFSNSRSEMNVSTLELGDSALYLCASSLAHTGDTEAFFGQGTRLTVV.

In this sample, this clonotype turned up a few times. The chain links TRBV5-6 to TRBJ2-5; D call uncertain. This CDR3 comprises 13 residues. The germline V gene has CDR1 SGHDT and CDR2 YYEEEE. V lost 2 bases, J lost 3 bases, and 8 bases lay in between. This CDR3 is CASSFIVEETQYF. In DNA form, the CDR3 reads TGTGCCAGCAGCTTTATTGTTGAAGAGACCCAGTACTTC.

This clonotype was observed at least ten times. This chain connects TRBV24-1 to TRBJ2-4; the D gene is possibly TRBD1 (6 bases). Per the germline V gene, CDR1 is KGHDR and CDR2 is SFDVKD. V was clipped by 2 bases and J by 12 bases, with 16 bases between them. The CDR3 runs 14 residues. The DNA for the CDR3 is TGTGCCACCAGTGATTCCACAACAACAGGGACTCAGTACTTC. The encoded protein is CATSDSTTTGTQYF.

The V call is TRBV6-6, the J call TRBJ1-2; no clear D gene. V gave up 0 bases and J gave up 4 bases, with 6 bases separating them. This CDR3 region has 13 residues. CDR1 is MNHNY, CDR2 SVGAGI, per germline (reference sequence). The CDR3 protein is CASSYSTTYGYTF. CDR3 DNA: TGTGCCAGCAGTTACTCGACCACCTATGGCTACACCTTC.

This rearrangement joins TRBV5-6 to TRBJ2-2, with a tentative D call TRBD2 (5 bases). Germline V gene sequence: CDR1 SGHDT, CDR2 YYEEEE. The CDR3 covers 13 residues. V shed 4 bases and J shed 5 bases, with 9 bases lying between them. CDR3 nucleotide sequence: TGTGCCAGCAGCGGAGGTAGGACCGGGGAGCTGTTTTTT. Its protein is CASSGGRTGELFF.

In its sample, this clonotype was seen many times. The rearrangement links TRBV29-1 to TRBJ2-7; 13 nucleotides agree with TRBD2. This CDR3 has 13 residues. The germline gives CDR1 SQVTM, CDR2 ANQGSEA. V was pared by 7 bases and J by 3 bases, with 3 bases of the junction left unmatched. CDR3 in amino acids: CSARLAGGYEQYF. Here the CDR3 DNA reads TGCAGCGCCCGACTAGCGGGGGGCTACGAGCAGTACTTC.

The rearrangement joins TRBV14 to TRBJ1-5, with a possible D match to TRBD1 (6 bases). Germline V gene lookup returns CDR1 SGHDN and CDR2 FVKESK. V lost 6 bases, J lost 6 bases, and 33 bases lay in between. There are 20 residues in the CDR3. The CDR3 loop reads CASRKKANRDTPSRGQPQHF. In nucleotides, the CDR3 is TGTGCCAGCAGGAAAAAGGCGAACCGGGACACTCCATCAAGGGGTCAGCCCCAGCATTTT.